These 27 T cell receptor beta chains originate from one sample sequenced in a study of CD8+ T cells in alopecia areata. Treatment indicated: oral pan-JAK inhibitor, 5-10 mg twice daily. Extracted RNA was reverse transcribed into cDNA, the sequencing template. Generated by immunoSEQ multiplex PCR, the TCRdb table keeps only in-frame clones and is missing some. The sample holds 150,000 to 200,000 clones, about 60% seen once. Sequencing used CD8+ T cells sorted from blood, obtained at week 24, from a patient treated with tofacitinib. These receptors were collected from a human donor with alopecia areata.

This chain connects TRBV7-9 to TRBJ2-3; TRBD1 matches 7 bases. CDR3 length: 14 amino acids. The V and J ends lost 6 bases and 2 bases, in that order; junction bases with no gene match: 5. Germline CDR1 and CDR2: SEHNR and FQNEAQ (reference sequence). CDR3: CASSLQGITDTQYF. The DNA of the CDR3 is TGTGCCAGCAGTTTACAGGGGATCACAGATACGCAGTATTTT. The variable domain in full, with the rest retrieved from reference TRBV7-9 and TRBJ2-3, is DTGVSQNPRHKITKRGQNVTFRCDPISEHNRLYWYRQTLGQGPEFLTYFQNEAQLEKSRLLSDRFSAERPKGSFSTLEIQRTEQGDSAMYLCASSLQGITDTQYFGPGTRLTVL.

The V gene is TRBV5-6, the J gene TRBJ1-1; a weak D match, TRBD1 (5 bases). V was pared by 7 bases and J by 1 base, with 8 bases between. CDR3 length equals 12 residues. Germline loops: CDR1 SGHDT, CDR2 YYEEEE. CDR3 coding DNA: TGTGCCAGCTTAACAGGGAACACTGAAGCTTTCTTT. It encodes CASLTGNTEAFF. Combining the CDR3 with reference TRBV5-6 and TRBJ1-1 gives the whole variable domain DAGVTQSPTHLIKTRGQQVTLRCSPKSGHDTVSWYQQALGQGPQFIFQYYEEEERQRGNFPDRFSGHQFPNYSSELNVNALLLGDSALYLCASLTGNTEAFFGQGTRLTVV.

V gene TRBV29-1 combines with J gene TRBJ2-7; D is perhaps TRBD2 (5 bases). Deletions cut 5 bases from V and 4 bases from J, with 6 bases between. Germline CDR1 SQVTM, CDR2 ANQGSEA. CDR3 length: 10 residues. CDR3 coding DNA: TGCAGCGTTAGAGGGTACGAGCAGTACTTC. This translates into CSVRGYEQYF.

This clone was detected a few times. The chain is built from TRBV4-1 and TRBJ2-4; D ambiguous. This CDR3 is built from 16 residues. In germline, CDR1 is MGHRA, CDR2 YSYEKL. V was clipped by 4 bases and J by 8 bases, with 21 bases between them. The CDR3 DNA reads TGCGCCAGCAGCCCCTGGTATAGGAACCCGGTGGACATTCAGTACTTC. The encoded protein is CASSPWYRNPVDIQYF.

CDR3 in amino acids: CAWSVFSNMGMNTEAFF. The CDR3 region has the DNA TGTGCCTGGAGTGTATTTTCAAATATGGGGATGAACACTGAAGCTTTCTTT. This chain joins TRBV30 and TRBJ1-1; D is undetermined. The germline V gene has CDR1 GTSNPN and CDR2 SVGIG (reference sequence). V lost 0 bases to trimming and J lost 0 bases, with 17 bases between them. This CDR3 spans 17 amino acids.

This rearrangement joins TRBV11-3 to TRBJ1-2; the match to TRBD1 covers 9 bases. With V trimmed by 4 bases and J by 8 bases, 11 bases remained unmatched. The germline CDR1 and CDR2 sequences are SGHNT and YENEEA. The CDR3 consists of 15 residues. CDR3 residues: CASSSNTGTGNGYTF. The CDR3 nucleotides are TGTGCCAGCAGCTCCAATACCGGGACAGGGAACGGCTACACCTTC.

The CDR3 DNA reads TGTGCCAGCAGTTACGACGAGTCCCAGATCAATGAGCAGTACTTC. It codes for CASSYDESQINEQYF. The rearrangement uses TRBV28 and TRBJ2-5; D remains ambiguous. V lost 4 bases to trimming and J lost 11 bases, with 23 bases between them. From germline, CDR1 is MDHEN and CDR2 SYDVKM. The CDR3 runs to 15 residues.

The rearrangement uses TRBV4-2 and TRBJ2-3; D possibly corresponds to TRBD2 (5 bases). Germline CDR1 reads LGHNA; CDR2 reads YNFKEQ. This CDR3 has 13 amino acids. V dropped 5 bases and J dropped 6 bases, with 12 bases sitting between them. CDR3 amino acids: CASSWTFPDTQYF. CDR3 bases: TGTGCCAGCAGCTGGACTTTCCCTGATACGCAGTATTTT.

This clone was counted a single time. The rearrangement uses TRBV2 and TRBJ2-7; D call uncertain. Looked up from germline, CDR1 is SNHLY and CDR2 is FYNNEI. Deletions cut 7 bases from V and 4 bases from J, with 14 bases between. The CDR3 is 13 amino acids. DNA of the CDR3: TGTGCCAGCATATCAGTACTACAATACGAGCAGTACTTC. Translated, it gives CASISVLQYEQYF.

This clone was recorded a few times. The chain couples TRBV29-1 to TRBJ1-1; D is unresolved. Germline values: CDR1 SQVTM, CDR2 ANQGSEA. The CDR3 has 11 amino acids. The CDR3 DNA sequence: TGCAGTTTAAACCGGGGTAGAGAAGCTTTCTTT. Translating gives CSLNRGREAFF.

The gene calls are TRBV15 and TRBJ2-2, with D maybe TRBD2 (6 bases). V was clipped by 0 bases and J by 4 bases, with 18 bases between them. The CDR3 is made up of 18 amino acids. Germline-derived CDR1 and CDR2 are LNHNV and YYDKDF (reference sequence). CDR3 region: CATSRDFSGERITGELFF. Here the CDR3 DNA reads TGTGCCACCAGCAGAGATTTTTCGGGGGAAAGGATCACCGGGGAGCTGTTTTTT.

The chain links TRBV5-6 to TRBJ2-7; D gene ambiguous. Germline CDR1 SGHDT, CDR2 YYEEEE. V shed 0 bases and J shed 5 bases, with 9 bases lying between them. CDR3 length equals 13 residues. CDR3 nucleotides: TGTGCCAGCAGCTTGGAGTGGGTACACGAGCAGTACTTC. Its translation: CASSLEWVHEQYF.

The CDR3 loop is CASSYFGTGNNYGYTF. The DNA for the CDR3 is TGTGCCAGTAGTTATTTCGGGACAGGCAATAACTATGGCTACACCTTC. The chain couples TRBV19 to TRBJ1-2; TRBD1 matches 8 bases. With V trimmed by 5 bases and J by 1 base, 9 bases remained unmatched. Germline V gene sequence: CDR1 LNHDA, CDR2 SQIVND (reference sequence). This CDR3 spans 16 amino acids.

This CDR3 is CASSKPGQGVSGAEAFF. The CDR3 DNA is TGCGCCAGCAGCAAGCCGGGACAGGGGGTCTCGGGTGCTGAAGCTTTCTTT. V gene TRBV5-1 combines with J gene TRBJ1-1; 11 bases are a match to TRBD1. The length of the CDR3 is 17 residues. J lost 6 bases, V lost 4 bases, and 14 bases had no gene match. CDR1 and CDR2 (germline): SGHRS, YFSETQ.

This chain connects TRBV18 to TRBJ2-3; possibly TRBD1 for D (6 bases). Germline V gene data show CDR1 as KGHSH and CDR2 as LQKENI. This CDR3 spans 14 amino acids. The V end was cut by 5 bases, the J end by 1 base, with 10 bases between. CDR3 sequence (DNA): TGTGCCAGCTCAACGGGACACCGCACAGATACGCAGTATTTT. Encoded protein: CASSTGHRTDTQYF.

This clone was picked up a small number of times. The chain recombines TRBV23-1 with TRBJ1-5; D is possibly TRBD1 (5 bases). TRBV23-1 falls under the ORF class, with uncertain function. V was cut by 5 bases and J by 3 bases, with 17 bases left in between. The length of the CDR3 is 16 residues. CDR3: CASSLGALVYNQPQHF. The DNA for the CDR3 is TGCGCCAGCAGTTTAGGGGCACTTGTCTACAATCAGCCCCAGCATTTT.

The chain uses TRBV2 and TRBJ2-4, with 8 bases that match TRBD1. The V and J ends lost 9 bases and 7 bases, in that order; junction bases with no gene match: 14. CDR1 is SNHLY and CDR2 is FYNNEI in the germline V gene. This CDR3 has 15 amino acids. In DNA form, the CDR3 reads TGTGCCAGTCTCGGACCGGACAGGGATCGTAACATTCAGTACTTC. Protein: CASLGPDRDRNIQYF.

V and J are TRBV5-1 and TRBJ2-7; 8 positions match TRBD1. Germline V CDR1 and CDR2: SGHRS, YFSETQ. The CDR3 sequence is 14 residues long. Unmatched junction bases numbered 6, after V lost 4 bases and J lost 3 bases. CDR3 protein: CASSTGTGGYEQYF. CDR3 coding DNA: TGCGCCAGCAGCACCGGGACAGGCGGCTACGAGCAGTACTTC.

J is TRBJ2-1 and V is TRBV27; 13 nucleotides agree with TRBD2. With 3 bases clipped from V and 5 bases from J, the junction kept 1 base outside the gene matches. This CDR3 comprises 15 residues. CDR1 is MNHEY, CDR2 SMNVEV, per germline (reference sequence). CDR3 sequence (DNA): TGTGCCAGCAGTTTTGGACTAGCGGGGGACAATGAGCAGTTCTTC. This gives the protein CASSFGLAGDNEQFF.

A few counts support this clone. The V and J genes are TRBV30 and TRBJ2-2; either TRBD1 or TRBD2 may supply D (5 bases each). Trimming took off 8 bases at V and 4 bases at J, with 5 bases between the two ends. The CDR3 is 10 residues long. The germline V gene has CDR1 GTSNPN and CDR2 SVGIG (reference sequence). The CDR3 region is CAGGTGELFF. CDR3 DNA: TGTGCCGGGGGCACCGGGGAGCTGTTTTTT.

CDR3 protein: CASGLEVVTVNQETQYF. For the CDR3, the DNA is TGTGCTAGTGGTTTGGAGGTCGTTACAGTTAACCAAGAGACCCAGTACTTC. The gene calls are TRBV12-5 and TRBJ2-5; no clear D. V was clipped by 1 base and J by 0 bases, with 15 bases between them. Germline-derived CDR1 and CDR2 are LGHNT and FRNRAP. The CDR3 totals 17 residues.

J is TRBJ2-6 and V is TRBV11-1, with D unclear. Trimming pared 4 bases from V and 3 bases from J, leaving 13 bases between. CDR3 length: 16 residues. Germline V gene data show CDR1 as SGHAT and CDR2 as FQDESV (reference sequence). CDR3 sequence reads: CASSSLGGVGANVLTF. DNA for the CDR3: TGTGCCAGCAGCTCCCTTGGCGGTGTTGGGGCCAACGTCCTGACTTTC.

The sample holds a few counts of this clone. The V call is TRBV9, the J call TRBJ2-5; D tentatively fits TRBD1 or TRBD2 (5 bases each). The V end lost 2 bases, the J end lost 7 bases, and 12 bases lay between the germline ends. Germline CDR1 is SGDLS and CDR2 is YYNGEE. CDR3 length: 13 amino acids. The CDR3 nucleotides read TGTGCCAGCAGCGTTGGGGACGGAGGGACCCAGTACTTC. Protein: CASSVGDGGTQYF.

The V call is TRBV25-1, the J call TRBJ2-7; D is uncertain. The germline V and J ends were trimmed by 4 bases and 1 base, with 5 bases remaining between them. CDR3 length: 12 amino acids. Germline V gene lookup returns CDR1 MGHDK and CDR2 SYGVNS. The CDR3: CASSVNSYEQYF. As DNA, the CDR3 is TGTGCCAGCAGTGTAAATTCCTACGAGCAGTACTTC.

J is TRBJ1-2 and V is TRBV27; D gene ambiguous. Trimming removed 8 bases at V and 5 bases at J, with 12 bases between. Germline V gene data show CDR1 as MNHEY and CDR2 as SMNVEV (reference sequence). The CDR3 length is 12 residues. CDR3: CASRSLGYGYTF. The CDR3 DNA sequence: TGTGCCAGCCGCAGTCTGGGTTATGGCTACACCTTC.

The rearrangement uses TRBV19 and TRBJ1-2; D perhaps matches TRBD1 (5 bases). Deletions cut 7 bases from V and 2 bases from J, with 17 bases between. In germline, CDR1 is LNHDA, CDR2 SQIVND (reference sequence). This CDR3 contains 15 residues. CDR3 sequence reads: CASIGAPRRNYGYTF. CDR3 sequence (DNA): TGTGCCAGTATTGGGGCCCCACGCCGAAACTATGGCTACACCTTC.

V gene TRBV5-6 combines with J gene TRBJ2-1, with TRBD1 identical over 8 bases. V was pared by 2 bases and J by 8 bases, with 9 bases of the junction left unmatched. The germline V gene encodes CDR1 SGHDT and CDR2 YYEEEE. The CDR3 sequence is 15 residues long. The CDR3, as DNA: TGTGCCAGCAGCTTCCAGGGGGCCATCAGGGATGAGCAGTTCTTC. This encodes CASSFQGAIRDEQFF.